A single T cell receptor beta chain is shown here with its context. Its antigen is not identified. Profiled with immunoSEQ multiplex PCR; TCRdb holds only in-frame clones, not every one. Of some 9,400 clones in the sample, about three quarters are singletons; the top ten hold around 17%. The data derive from a study of T cell clonotyping in hematopoietic cell transplantation. V gave up 6 bases and J gave up 7 bases; unmatched junction bases: 13. The germline V gene encodes CDR1 MNHNY and CDR2 SVGAGI (reference sequence). This CDR3 spans 16 amino acids. General study points: Cells were unsorted, so CD4 and CD8 contributions were not separated. Recipient TCR diversity dropped after transplant; expanded clonotypes rose from day 30 to 180. Broader posttransplant TCR repertoire diversity was predicted by graft donor and pretransplant recipient Inverse Simpson Index values. Few recipient clonotypes overlapped donors; over 95% were de novo at given depth.

The source was PBMCs, collected 180 days after allogeneic stem cell transplant. This chain uses TRBV6-6 with TRBJ2-1; 9 positions match TRBD2. The TCR sequence derives from a male patient aged 35 to 55 who had an allogeneic stem cell transplant from a related donor, so the T cells may come from the graft donor. Some clones in this sample may be carry-over from other donors' samples. CDR3 sequence: CASRAGGTSSSNEQFF. The CDR3 bases are TGTGCCAGCAGAGCGGGCGGGACTAGCAGTTCAAATGAGCAGTTCTTC.